The 27 T cell receptor beta chains below were found in one sample sequenced in a study of T cell responses to AZD1222 COVID-19 vaccine. Sequencing was performed with immunoSEQ multiplex PCR; in TCRdb, only in-frame clones are kept and a portion is missing. The data show 82,000 or so clones, 90% to 95% seen once. Sequences were derived from peripheral blood, sampled on day 0 of AZD1222 vaccination. The source of these receptors is an adult in good health.

The chain uses TRBV28 and TRBJ1-3; D ambiguous. Per germline, CDR1 MDHEN and CDR2 SYDVKM. The CDR3 is 15 amino acids. V lost 5 bases and J 3 bases, leaving 14 bases between the germline ends. In nucleotides, the CDR3 is TGTGCCAGCAGTCCACGGGCCAAAATTGGAAACACCATATATTTT. Its translation: CASSPRAKIGNTIYF.

The J gene is TRBJ2-5, the V gene TRBV6-2 or TRBV6-3; D may correspond to TRBD1 or TRBD2 (5 bases each). The CDR3 is 12 amino acids. The germline CDR1 and CDR2 sequences are MNHEY and SVGEGT. Trimming stripped 6 bases from V and 7 bases from J, with 12 bases between. The CDR3 spells CASSAGRATQYF. The CDR3 DNA is TGTGCCAGCAGCGCAGGGCGGGCGACCCAGTACTTC.

Worth noting for this clone: The junction differs from germline at one of its ends, possibly a read error. V usage is TRBV6-5 and J usage is TRBJ2-7; D tentatively fits TRBD1 or TRBD2 (5 bases each). CDR1 and CDR2 (germline): MNHEY, SVGAGI. The CDR3 is 15 amino acids. The CDR3 sequence is CTSRERRQNSYEQYF. The CDR3 DNA is TGTACCAGCAGGGAGCGGCGGCAGAACTCCTACGAGCAGTACTTC.

The CDR3 sequence is CASSSETGGYNEQFF. DNA for the CDR3: TGTGCCAGCAGCTCCGAAACGGGGGGCTACAATGAGCAGTTCTTC. V gene TRBV7-3 combines with J gene TRBJ2-1, with 7 bases aligning to TRBD2. V shed 4 bases, J shed 3 bases, and the junction held 6 bases outside the gene matches. This CDR3 is built from 15 residues. CDR1 SGHTA and CDR2 FQGTGA come from the germline V gene.

CDR3 DNA sequence: TGTGCCAGCAGCCAGGACGTATACACTGAAGCTTTCTTT. Residues: CASSQDVYTEAFF. The chain recombines TRBV5-4 with TRBJ1-1, with D uncertain. From germline, CDR1 is SGHNT and CDR2 YYREEE (reference sequence). Trimming removed 4 bases at V and 3 bases at J, with 10 bases between. CDR3 size: 13 residues.

The chain has TRBV7-2 and TRBJ1-2; D is uncertain. Deletions cut 4 bases from V and 0 bases from J, with 3 bases between. Germline lookup yields CDR1 SGHTA and CDR2 FQGNSA. The CDR3 length is 12 residues. The CDR3 spells CASSYSNYGYTF. The DNA of the CDR3 is TGTGCCAGCAGCTATTCTAACTATGGCTACACCTTC. The full variable domain, its missing parts supplied by reference TRBV7-2 and TRBJ1-2, is GAGVSQSPSNKVTEKGKDVELRCDPISGHTALYWYRQSLGQGLEFLIYFQGNSAPDKSGLPSDRFSAERTGGSVSTLTIQRTQQEDSAVYLCASSYSNYGYTFGSGTRLTVV.

The chain uses TRBV28 and TRBJ1-1; D remains unclear. The CDR3 is 16 residues long. V was trimmed by 1 base and J by 0 bases, leaving 12 bases between them. Germline CDR1 is MDHEN and CDR2 is SYDVKM. The CDR3 here is CASSLSVRAMNTEAFF. The CDR3 DNA reads as TGTGCCAGCAGTTTATCGGTGAGGGCAATGAACACTGAAGCTTTCTTT.

The rearrangement links TRBV5-4 to TRBJ1-6; D perhaps matches TRBD1 (6 bases). Germline values: CDR1 SGHNT, CDR2 YYREEE (reference sequence). This CDR3 comprises 17 residues. Trimming removed 4 bases at V and 2 bases at J, with 16 bases between. The CDR3 DNA follows: TGTGCCAGCAGCAGGGGGGGGGAAGGTACCTATAATTCACCCCTCCACTTT. Encoded protein: CASSRGGEGTYNSPLHF.

This chain's CDR3 is CASTGQRTDTQYF. CDR3 nucleotides: TGTGCCAGCACGGGACAGCGGACAGATACGCAGTATTTT. This rearrangement joins TRBV28 to TRBJ2-3, with 7 bases that match TRBD1. The V gene's germline CDR1 is MDHEN and CDR2 SYDVKM. This CDR3 comprises 13 residues. With 7 bases clipped from V and 3 bases from J, the junction kept 4 bases outside the gene matches.

This sequence joins TRBV9 and TRBJ2-3, with 11 bases aligning to TRBD2. Unmatched junction bases numbered 6, after V lost 3 bases and J lost 3 bases. The CDR3 is 16 residues long. Germline values: CDR1 SGDLS, CDR2 YYNGEE. CDR3 nucleotide sequence: TGTGCCAGCAGCGCGAAACTAGCGGGGGTAACAGATACGCAGTATTTT. Protein: CASSAKLAGVTDTQYF.

The V call is TRBV3-1 (or the pseudogene TRBV3-2), the J call TRBJ2-7; TRBD1 matches at 7 bases. After removal of 1 base from V and 6 bases from J, the junction contained 21 bases not matched to a gene. Per germline, CDR1 LGHDT and CDR2 YNNKEL (reference sequence). The CDR3 is made up of 19 amino acids. The CDR3 reads CASSQGQGAPGTARSEQYF. The CDR3 DNA sequence: TGTGCCAGCAGCCAAGGCCAAGGGGCGCCCGGGACAGCCAGGAGCGAGCAGTACTTC.

This clone was counted once. The chain combines TRBV15 with TRBJ2-7, with a weak D call TRBD1 (7 bases). Trimming took 3 bases from V and 2 from J, leaving 11 bases between them. Germline values: CDR1 LNHNV, CDR2 YYDKDF (reference sequence). This CDR3 contains 14 residues. The CDR3, as DNA: TGTGCCACCAGCAGTGGCGGGACAGCCTACGAGCAGTACTTC. Its translation is CATSSGGTAYEQYF. Supplemented by reference TRBV15 and TRBJ2-7, the full variable domain reads DAMVIQNPRYQVTQFGKPVTLSCSQTLNHNVMYWYQQKSSQAPKLLFHYYDKDFNNEADTPDNFQSRRPNTSFCFLDIRSPGLGDTAMYLCATSSGGTAYEQYFGPGTRLTVT.

The chain carries TRBV5-1 and TRBJ1-1; no definite D call. With 5 bases removed from V and 5 bases from J, the gap between germline ends came to 16 bases. The CDR3 contains 14 residues. Germline V lookup: CDR1 SGHRS, CDR2 YFSETQ. The CDR3 DNA is TGCGCCAGCAGGTCCCGGGGAGGAAAGACTGAAGCTTTCTTT. This encodes CASRSRGGKTEAFF.

CDR3 sequence reads: CASSRTGNREETQYF. For the CDR3, the DNA is TGTGCCAGCAGCCGTACAGGAAACAGGGAAGAGACCCAGTACTTC. The chain links TRBV7-9 to TRBJ2-5, with D perhaps matching TRBD1 (6 bases). Germline-derived CDR1 and CDR2 are SEHNR and FQNEAQ (reference sequence). Between the trimmed V and J ends, which lost 5 bases and 3 bases, there was a span of 16 bases. The CDR3 is 15 residues long.

This clone was recorded once. The J gene is TRBJ1-1, the V gene TRBV6-5; TRBD1 is a possible D gene (5 bases). This CDR3 comprises 14 residues. Germline V lookup: CDR1 MNHEY, CDR2 SVGAGI. The germline V and J ends were trimmed by 7 bases and 4 bases, with 16 bases remaining between them. CDR3 sequence reads: CASTLGGGSTEAFF. CDR3 nucleotide sequence: TGTGCCAGCACCCTCGGGGGAGGGTCCACTGAAGCTTTCTTT.

Concerning this clone: Germline is not matched at one junction end, which may reflect a read error. V is TRBV7-2 and J is TRBJ1-6; no reliable D call. This CDR3 is 13 amino acids long. The germline V gene encodes CDR1 SGHTA and CDR2 FQGNSA. In DNA, the CDR3 is TGTGCCAGCAGCTTGCCCCTCACCCCCAAACTAGCCTTT. Amino acid sequence: CASSLPLTPKLAF. The whole variable domain, remainder taken from reference TRBV7-2 and TRBJ1-6, is GAGVSQSPSNKVTEKGKDVELRCDPISGHTALYWYRQSLGQGLEFLIYFQGNSAPDKSGLPSDRFSAERTGGSVSTLTIQRTQQEDSAVYLCASSLPLTPKLAFGNGTRLTVT.

V and J are TRBV28 and TRBJ1-2; unclear D gene. This CDR3 has 13 residues. V shed 3 bases and J shed 7 bases, with 12 bases lying between them. Germline values: CDR1 MDHEN, CDR2 SYDVKM. CDR3 DNA sequence: TGTGCCAGCAGTTTTTCGGGGAAAACTGGCTACACCTTC. This sequence encodes CASSFSGKTGYTF.

The V gene is TRBV7-9, the J gene TRBJ1-2, with TRBD1 identical over 8 bases. CDR3 size: 15 residues. Germline values: CDR1 SEHNR, CDR2 FQNEAQ (reference sequence). V was pared by 3 bases and J by 0 bases, with 3 bases of the junction left unmatched. CDR3 loop: CASSFGTGPNYGYTF. The CDR3 bases are TGTGCCAGCAGCTTTGGGACAGGACCTAACTATGGCTACACCTTC.

This chain links TRBV5-1 with TRBJ2-7, with a tentative D call TRBD2 (5 bases). Trimming took 4 bases from V and 2 from J, leaving 13 bases between them. The CDR3 is made up of 14 amino acids. CDR1 is SGHRS, CDR2 YFSETQ, per germline. The chain's CDR3 is CASSPRDIPYEQYF. CDR3 nucleotide sequence: TGCGCCAGCAGCCCCCGGGATATTCCCTACGAGCAGTACTTC.

This clone has a handful of counts. The chain is built from TRBV6-6 and TRBJ1-1; D gene ambiguous. Deletions cut 7 bases from V and 0 bases from J, with 9 bases between. In germline, CDR1 is MNHNY, CDR2 SVGAGI (reference sequence). The CDR3 is 13 residues long. The CDR3 loop reads CASKLEMNTEAFF. DNA for the CDR3: TGTGCCAGCAAGTTGGAGATGAACACTGAAGCTTTCTTT.

The V call is TRBV7-8, the J call TRBJ1-1, with D unclear. CDR3 size: 13 residues. V shed 1 base and J shed 5 bases, with 8 bases lying between them. Germline V gene data show CDR1 as SGHVS and CDR2 as FQNEAQ. In nucleotides, the CDR3 is TGTGCCAGCAGCTTAGGTACCCCAACTGAAGCTTTCTTT. It translates to CASSLGTPTEAFF.

This sequence joins TRBV6-2 or TRBV6-3 and TRBJ1-1, with D perhaps matching TRBD1 (5 bases). Germline values: CDR1 MNHEY, CDR2 SVGEGT. V lost 3 bases to trimming and J lost 10 bases, with 12 bases between them. The CDR3 loop spans 12 amino acids. The CDR3 DNA is TGTGCCAGCAGTTATGGGACTTTGGGAGCTTTCTTT. It encodes CASSYGTLGAFF.

The chain employs TRBV19 and TRBJ1-1; 7 bases map to TRBD1. CDR1 is LNHDA, CDR2 SQIVND, per germline (reference sequence). The CDR3 sequence is 17 residues long. The J segment lost 5 bases and the V segment lost 0 bases, leaving 12 bases of the junction unmatched. CDR3 loop: CASSIDHPNRGGTEAFF. The DNA for the CDR3 is TGTGCCAGTAGTATAGATCACCCAAACAGGGGAGGGACTGAAGCTTTCTTT.

This chain connects TRBV6-5 to TRBJ2-2, with 8 bases aligning to TRBD1. This CDR3 region has 15 residues. Germline-derived CDR1 and CDR2 are MNHEY and SVGAGI. The junction had 11 bases not matched to a gene; V was cut back by 8 bases and J by 6 bases. The CDR3 nucleotides read TGTGCCAGCTCCGTGGACAGGGCGGGATCCGGGGAGCTGTTTTTT. This sequence encodes CASSVDRAGSGELFF.

The V call is TRBV30, the J call TRBJ1-1; no reliable D call. CDR1 GTSNPN and CDR2 SVGIG come from the germline V gene (reference sequence). This CDR3 contains 12 residues. V gave up 2 bases and J gave up 0 bases, with 4 bases separating them. The CDR3 DNA sequence: TGTGCCTGGAGTAGACTGAACACTGAAGCTTTCTTT. Residues: CAWSRLNTEAFF.

This chain uses TRBV20-1 with TRBJ2-5, with TRBD2 identical over 12 bases. J gave up 2 bases and V 5 bases, and 3 bases lay outside the gene matches. There are 14 residues in the CDR3. Germline V gene lookup returns CDR1 DFQATT and CDR2 SNEGSKA (reference sequence). The CDR3 DNA sequence: TGCAGTGCTGGTGGGACTAGCGGGCAAGAGACCCAGTACTTC. It translates to CSAGGTSGQETQYF.

This sequence joins TRBV4-2 and TRBJ2-4; D not certain. The V gene lost 2 bases and the J gene lost 0 bases, with 11 bases spanning the gap. The CDR3 spans 16 residues. Per germline, CDR1 LGHNA and CDR2 YNFKEQ. CDR3 sequence: CASSQNSQLAKNIQYF. CDR3 in DNA: TGTGCCAGCAGCCAAAATTCACAATTAGCCAAAAACATTCAGTACTTC.